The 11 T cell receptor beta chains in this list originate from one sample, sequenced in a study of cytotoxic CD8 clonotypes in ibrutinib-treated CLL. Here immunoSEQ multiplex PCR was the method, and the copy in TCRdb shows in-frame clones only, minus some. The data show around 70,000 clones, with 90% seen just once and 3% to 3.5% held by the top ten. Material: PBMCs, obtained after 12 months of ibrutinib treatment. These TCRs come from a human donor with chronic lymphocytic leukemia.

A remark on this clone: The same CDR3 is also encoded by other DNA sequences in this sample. This CDR3 is CASSELAGGQETQYF. The CDR3 nucleotides are TGTGCCAGCAGTGAACTAGCGGGAGGCCAAGAGACCCAGTACTTC. The V and J genes are TRBV6-1 and TRBJ2-5, with 11 bases lining up with TRBD2. The germline V gene has CDR1 MNHNS and CDR2 SASEGT. V lost 2 bases to trimming and J lost 1 base; unmatched junction nucleotides: 0. This CDR3 region has 15 residues.

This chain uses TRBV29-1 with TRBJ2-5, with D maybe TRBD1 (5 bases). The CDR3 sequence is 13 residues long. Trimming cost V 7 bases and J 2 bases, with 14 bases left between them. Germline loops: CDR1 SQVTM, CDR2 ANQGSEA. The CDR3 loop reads CSARRQRQETQYF. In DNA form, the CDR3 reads TGCAGCGCCCGTCGACAGAGACAAGAGACCCAGTACTTC.

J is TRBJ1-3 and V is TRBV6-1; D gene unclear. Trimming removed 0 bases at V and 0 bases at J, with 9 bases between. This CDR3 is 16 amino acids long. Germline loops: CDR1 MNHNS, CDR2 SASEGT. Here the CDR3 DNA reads TGTGCCAGCAGTGAAGCGTGGAGGCTCTCTGGAAACACCATATATTTT. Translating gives CASSEAWRLSGNTIYF.

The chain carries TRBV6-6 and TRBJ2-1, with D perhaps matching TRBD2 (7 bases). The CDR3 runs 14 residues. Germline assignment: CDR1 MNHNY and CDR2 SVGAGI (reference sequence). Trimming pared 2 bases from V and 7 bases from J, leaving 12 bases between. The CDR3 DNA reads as TGTGCCAGCAGTTACCCTAAGGGGGGGAATGAGCAGTTCTTC. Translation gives CASSYPKGGNEQFF.

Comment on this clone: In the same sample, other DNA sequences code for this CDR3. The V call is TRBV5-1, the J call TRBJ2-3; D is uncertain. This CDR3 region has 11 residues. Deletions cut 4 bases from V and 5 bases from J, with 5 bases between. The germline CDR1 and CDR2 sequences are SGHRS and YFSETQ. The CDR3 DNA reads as TGCGCCAGCAGCCTGGGAGATACGCAGTATTTT. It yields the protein CASSLGDTQYF. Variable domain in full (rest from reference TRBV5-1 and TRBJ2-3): KAGVTQTPRYLIKTRGQQVTLSCSPISGHRSVSWYQQTPGQGLQFLFEYFSETQRNKGNFPGRFSGRQFSNSRSEMNVSTLELGDSALYLCASSLGDTQYFGPGTRLTVL.

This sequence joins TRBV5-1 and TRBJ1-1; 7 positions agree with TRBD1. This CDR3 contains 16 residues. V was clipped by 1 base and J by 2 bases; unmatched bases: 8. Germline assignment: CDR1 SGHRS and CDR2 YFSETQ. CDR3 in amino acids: CASSLRPGTDNTEAFF. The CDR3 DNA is TGCGCCAGCAGCTTGAGGCCCGGGACAGACAACACTGAAGCTTTCTTT.

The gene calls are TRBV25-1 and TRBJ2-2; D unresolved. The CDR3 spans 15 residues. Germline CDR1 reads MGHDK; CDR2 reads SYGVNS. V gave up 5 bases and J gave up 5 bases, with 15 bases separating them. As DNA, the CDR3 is TGTGCCAGCAGTCCCGGCCAGGTACTTACCGGGGAGCTGTTTTTT. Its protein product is CASSPGQVLTGELFF.

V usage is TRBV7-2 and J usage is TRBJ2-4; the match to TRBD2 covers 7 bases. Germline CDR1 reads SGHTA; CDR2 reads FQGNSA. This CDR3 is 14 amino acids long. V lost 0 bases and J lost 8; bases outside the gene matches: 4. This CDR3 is CASSLAQGGDIQYF. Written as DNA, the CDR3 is TGTGCCAGCAGCTTAGCGCAGGGAGGGGACATTCAGTACTTC.

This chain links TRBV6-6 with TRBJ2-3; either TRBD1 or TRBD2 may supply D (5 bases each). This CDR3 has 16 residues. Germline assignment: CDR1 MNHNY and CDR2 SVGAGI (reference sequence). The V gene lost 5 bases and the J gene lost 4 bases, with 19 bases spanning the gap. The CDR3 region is CASSTPGPLLADTQYF. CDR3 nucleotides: TGTGCCAGCAGTACCCCGGGACCCCTTTTGGCAGATACGCAGTATTTT.

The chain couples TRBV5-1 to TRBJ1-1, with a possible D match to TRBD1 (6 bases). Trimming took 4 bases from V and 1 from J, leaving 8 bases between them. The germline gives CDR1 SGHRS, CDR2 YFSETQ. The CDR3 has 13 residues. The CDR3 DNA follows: TGCGCCAGCAGCCACAGGGAGAACACTGAAGCTTTCTTT. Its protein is CASSHRENTEAFF.

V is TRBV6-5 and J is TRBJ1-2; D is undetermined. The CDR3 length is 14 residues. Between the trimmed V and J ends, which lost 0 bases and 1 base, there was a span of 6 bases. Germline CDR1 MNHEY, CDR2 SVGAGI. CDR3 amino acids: CASSYSTGNYGYTF. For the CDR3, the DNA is TGTGCCAGCAGTTACTCGACGGGTAACTATGGCTACACCTTC.